The subject of this entry is one T cell receptor beta chain. Its antigen is unknown. Separation by sorting yielded CD4+ and CD8+ T cells from PBMCs. This entry comes from a study of CD8+ T cells in alopecia areata. RNA extraction was followed by reverse transcription into cDNA, which acted as the sequencing template. Profiling relied on immunoSEQ multiplex PCR, and the TCRdb table lists in-frame clones only, not all of them. The data show about 110,000 clones, with almost 60% seen just once and more than 20% held by the top ten. Study-wide results and limits: Affected scalp, especially in alopecia totalis/universalis, had a higher clonality than normal scalp did.

The CDR3 loop spans 14 amino acids. Per the germline V gene, CDR1 is LNHDA and CDR2 is SQIVND (reference sequence). Trimming took off 7 bases at V and 0 bases at J, with 12 bases between the two ends. The material sequenced was CD8+ T cells sorted from blood. The V call is TRBV19, the J call TRBJ1-1, with D possibly TRBD1 on 5 matching bases. The TCR sequence derives from a human donor in good health. Here the CDR3 reads CASMSTDMNTEAFF. The CDR3 DNA reads as TGTGCCAGTATGTCGACAGATATGAACACTGAAGCTTTCTTT.